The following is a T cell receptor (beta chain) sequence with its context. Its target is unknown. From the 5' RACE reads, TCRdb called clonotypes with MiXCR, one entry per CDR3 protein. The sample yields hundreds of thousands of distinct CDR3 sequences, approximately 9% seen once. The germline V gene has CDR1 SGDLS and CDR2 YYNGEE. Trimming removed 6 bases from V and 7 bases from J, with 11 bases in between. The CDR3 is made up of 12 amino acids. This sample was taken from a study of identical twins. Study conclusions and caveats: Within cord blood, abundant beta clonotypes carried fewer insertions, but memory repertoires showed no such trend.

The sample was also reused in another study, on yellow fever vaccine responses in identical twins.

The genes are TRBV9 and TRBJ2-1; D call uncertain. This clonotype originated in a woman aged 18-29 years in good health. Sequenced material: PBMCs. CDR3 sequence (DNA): TGTGCCAGCAAGCGTTCGACAAATGAGCAGTTCTTC. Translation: CASKRSTNEQFF.